The 27 T cell receptor beta chains reported below all come from one sample, sequenced in a study of blood T cell repertoires in COVID-19. The assay was immunoSEQ multiplex PCR, and TCRdb's table has in-frame clones only and misses some. The table lists 110,000 to 150,000 clones, roughly 88% of them singletons, with around 4.2% in the top ten. Sequenced: PBMCs or T cells enriched from blood (not recorded which). The source of these receptors is a man aged 45-65 years who had recovered from COVID-19.

V and J are TRBV14 and TRBJ2-3; a weak D match, TRBD1 (6 bases). CDR1 is SGHDN and CDR2 is FVKESK in the germline V gene. Deletions cut 4 bases from V and 2 bases from J, with 19 bases between. CDR3 length: 17 residues. CDR3 loop: CASSRRWTETFTDTQYF. The CDR3 DNA reads TGTGCCAGCAGCCGCCGTTGGACAGAAACTTTCACAGATACGCAGTATTTT.

The chain has TRBV30 and TRBJ1-5; 7 bases match TRBD1. Trimming took 0 bases from V and 9 from J; bases not matched to a gene: 5. CDR3 size: 13 residues. Germline-derived CDR1 and CDR2 are GTSNPN and SVGIG (reference sequence). The CDR3 here is CAWSVQGLGPQHF. The CDR3 DNA follows: TGTGCCTGGAGTGTACAGGGGTTAGGGCCCCAGCATTTT.

V gene TRBV24-1 combines with J gene TRBJ2-1, with 11 bases matching TRBD2. The germline V gene has CDR1 KGHDR and CDR2 SFDVKD. V trimming: 7 bases; J trimming: 3 bases; junction bases outside the gene matches: 7. The CDR3 spans 16 residues. The CDR3 DNA follows: TGTGCCACCAGAACCCACGGGACTAGCGGCTACAATGAGCAGTTCTTC. Its translation: CATRTHGTSGYNEQFF.

This chain links TRBV20-1 with TRBJ1-1, with D hard to call. The CDR3 length is 11 residues. Germline V gene data show CDR1 as DFQATT and CDR2 as SNEGSKA (reference sequence). V dropped 0 bases and J dropped 10 bases, with 9 bases sitting between them. The DNA for the CDR3 is TGCAGTGCTAGAGATTATAACACAGCTTTCTTT. Translation: CSARDYNTAFF.

The chain links TRBV7-9 to TRBJ2-5; D may be TRBD1 (6 bases). Germline V gene data show CDR1 as SEHNR and CDR2 as FQNEAQ (reference sequence). This CDR3 is 15 amino acids long. V was cut by 5 bases and J by 4 bases, with 17 bases left in between. The CDR3 is CASSPTTGYGETQYF. As DNA, the CDR3 is TGTGCCAGCAGCCCGACCACAGGGTACGGAGAGACCCAGTACTTC.

The chain carries TRBV28 and TRBJ2-7, with 12 bases aligning to TRBD2. In germline, CDR1 is MDHEN, CDR2 SYDVKM. V was clipped by 6 bases and J by 5 bases; unmatched bases: 11. The CDR3 runs 16 residues. The CDR3 region is CASRASSGRDVNEQYF. The CDR3 bases are TGTGCCAGCAGGGCCTCTAGCGGGAGGGACGTGAACGAGCAGTACTTC.

This clone showed up just once. The V call is TRBV10-3, the J call TRBJ2-7; 8 nucleotides line up with TRBD2. The germline gives CDR1 ENHRY, CDR2 SYGVKD. With 0 bases clipped from V and 2 bases from J, the junction kept 6 bases outside the gene matches. There are 16 residues in the CDR3. In nucleotides, the CDR3 is TGTGCCATCAGTGAGTCGGTTATAGCGGGGCCCTACGAGCAGTACTTC. This codes for CAISESVIAGPYEQYF.

The chain couples TRBV19 to TRBJ2-6, with D tentatively TRBD2 (6 bases). Germline V CDR1 and CDR2: LNHDA, SQIVND (reference sequence). Trimming pared 8 bases from V and 0 bases from J, leaving 17 bases between. There are 17 residues in the CDR3. As DNA, the CDR3 is TGTGCCAGTGCCGCTAGGAGGGTAAGCTCTGGGGCCAACGTCCTGACTTTC. This gives the protein CASAARRVSSGANVLTF.

The CDR3 bases are TGTGCCAGCAGCCTCAGGGCAGGGAATTCACCCCTCCACTTT. Translating it yields CASSLRAGNSPLHF. The V gene is TRBV9, the J gene TRBJ1-6; possible D gene TRBD1, 5 bases. The length of the CDR3 is 14 residues. CDR1 SGDLS and CDR2 YYNGEE come from the germline V gene. Trimming shortened V by 4 bases and J by 7 bases, and 12 bases separated the two germline ends.

This clone has more than one count but fewer than ten. The J gene is TRBJ1-6, the V gene TRBV7-9; D is unresolved. V dropped 1 base and J dropped 6 bases, with 7 bases sitting between them. The CDR3 totals 14 residues. Germline CDR1 SEHNR, CDR2 FQNEAQ (reference sequence). CDR3 sequence reads: CASSLEGANSPLHF. CDR3 DNA: TGTGCCAGCAGCTTAGAAGGAGCTAATTCACCCCTCCACTTT. The full variable domain, its missing parts supplied by reference TRBV7-9 and TRBJ1-6, is DTGVSQNPRHKITKRGQNVTFRCDPISEHNRLYWYRQTLGQGPEFLTYFQNEAQLEKSRLLSDRFSAERPKGSFSTLEIQRTEQGDSAMYLCASSLEGANSPLHFGNGTRLTVT.

The table lists this clone with a count of one. The chain has TRBV20-1 and TRBJ2-4; 11 bases are shared with TRBD2. The trim removed 3 bases at V and 9 bases at J, leaving 7 bases unmatched. The length of the CDR3 is 14 residues. CDR1 and CDR2 from the germline V gene are DFQATT and SNEGSKA (reference sequence). CDR3 sequence: CSASEVAGGSIQYF. The CDR3 coding sequence is TGCAGTGCTAGTGAGGTAGCGGGGGGGAGCATTCAGTACTTC.

CDR3 amino acids: CASSPEQGLGTGELFF. As DNA, the CDR3 is TGTGCCAGTAGTCCAGAACAGGGGCTGGGCACCGGGGAGCTGTTTTTT. The rearrangement joins TRBV19 to TRBJ2-2; 7 bases line up with TRBD1. Germline V gene lookup returns CDR1 LNHDA and CDR2 SQIVND (reference sequence). This CDR3 has 16 amino acids. V was clipped by 5 bases and J by 4 bases; unmatched bases: 10.

DNA for the CDR3: TGCGCCAGCAGCTTGGCCCCAACCGGGACAGGGGGCGCGAACGGGGAGCTGTTTTTT. The encoded protein is CASSLAPTGTGGANGELFF. V gene TRBV5-1 combines with J gene TRBJ2-2; TRBD1 matches at 12 bases. The germline V gene has CDR1 SGHRS and CDR2 YFSETQ. The CDR3 sequence is 19 residues long. V lost 0 bases to trimming and J lost 7 bases; unmatched junction nucleotides: 13.

The gene calls are TRBV9 and TRBJ2-7; possible D gene TRBD2, 6 bases. With 3 bases removed from V and 0 bases from J, the gap between germline ends came to 19 bases. CDR1 is SGDLS and CDR2 is YYNGEE in the germline V gene. The CDR3 is 17 residues long. CDR3 DNA: TGTGCCAGCAGCGCGAGAGGTGGACTAAAGAGCTCCTACGAGCAGTACTTC. This translates into CASSARGGLKSSYEQYF.

This chain links TRBV7-9 with TRBJ2-2, with D tentatively TRBD2 (6 bases). The V end was cut by 4 bases, the J end by 1 base, with 10 bases between. The CDR3 is made up of 15 amino acids. Germline V gene sequence: CDR1 SEHNR, CDR2 FQNEAQ (reference sequence). For the CDR3, the DNA is TGTGCCAGCAGCTCCGGGACTGTGAACACCGGGGAGCTGTTTTTT. Its translation is CASSSGTVNTGELFF.

This chain links TRBV5-6 with TRBJ2-1; D is possibly TRBD2 (5 bases). Germline CDR1 is SGHDT and CDR2 is YYEEEE. The CDR3 totals 14 residues. The germline V and J ends were trimmed by 7 bases and 7 bases, with 18 bases remaining between them. The CDR3 bases are TGTGCCAGCCGAGGGCTCGACTATTTGAATGAGCAGTTCTTC. The encoded protein is CASRGLDYLNEQFF. Complete variable domain (other parts from reference TRBV5-6 and TRBJ2-1): DAGVTQSPTHLIKTRGQQVTLRCSPKSGHDTVSWYQQALGQGPQFIFQYYEEEERQRGNFPDRFSGHQFPNYSSELNVNALLLGDSALYLCASRGLDYLNEQFFGPGTRLTVL.

This clone was seen a single time. The chain joins TRBV12-3 or TRBV12-4 to TRBJ1-1, with TRBD1 matching over 7 bases. The CDR3 spans 13 residues. V lost 6 bases to trimming and J lost 3 bases; unmatched junction nucleotides: 4. The CDR3 DNA sequence: TGTGCCAGCAGGAATCAGGGGGACACTGAAGCTTTCTTT. This translates into CASRNQGDTEAFF.

CDR3 loop: CASRRPSGANVLTF. In nucleotides, the CDR3 is TGTGCCAGTAGGCGCCCGTCTGGGGCCAACGTCCTGACTTTC. The genes are TRBV19 and TRBJ2-6; D uncertain. CDR1 is LNHDA, CDR2 SQIVND, per germline (reference sequence). CDR3 length: 14 amino acids. V lost 6 bases to trimming and J lost 1 base, with 7 bases between them.

This clone is a singleton in its sample. The rearrangement links TRBV5-1 to TRBJ1-1; D is uncertain. Germline loops: CDR1 SGHRS, CDR2 YFSETQ. CDR3 size: 14 residues. V lost 2 bases and J lost 1, with 9 bases in between. In DNA form, the CDR3 reads TGCGCCAGCAGCTTTTTACAGTCGAACACTGAAGCTTTCTTT. It codes for CASSFLQSNTEAFF.

This clone has a single count. The chain employs TRBV6-5 and TRBJ1-2; 7 positions agree with TRBD1. The V and J ends lost 6 bases and 5 bases, in that order; junction bases with no gene match: 0. The CDR3 extends over 11 amino acids. Germline values: CDR1 MNHEY, CDR2 SVGAGI. CDR3 amino acids: CASSRGYGYTF. CDR3 bases: TGTGCCAGCAGCAGGGGGTATGGCTACACCTTC.

This clone showed up just once. The chain is built from TRBV18 and TRBJ1-1; D uncertain. This CDR3 has 13 amino acids. CDR1 and CDR2 from the germline V gene are KGHSH and LQKENI. Trimming pared 8 bases from V and 8 bases from J, leaving 18 bases between. In nucleotides, the CDR3 is TGTGCCAGCACAGATTCTGTGGCCTCCGAAGCTTTCTTT. This codes for CASTDSVASEAFF.

V is TRBV12-5 and J is TRBJ2-7; no definite D call. The germline V and J ends were trimmed by 0 bases and 4 bases, with 22 bases remaining between them. The CDR3 totals 18 residues. The germline CDR1 and CDR2 sequences are LGHNT and FRNRAP. The CDR3 sequence: CASGLVYPLSSLNYEQYF. CDR3 bases: TGTGCTAGTGGTTTGGTCTACCCCCTCAGTAGCCTCAATTACGAGCAGTACTTC.

This sequence joins TRBV7-8 and TRBJ2-1, with 7 bases that match TRBD2. V shed 5 bases and J 9 bases; nucleotides not matched to a gene: 7. The CDR3 has 13 amino acids. Germline lookup yields CDR1 SGHVS and CDR2 FQNEAQ. CDR3 nucleotides: TGTGCCAGCAGCACCCGACTAGCCCCTGAGCAGTTCTTC. Its translation is CASSTRLAPEQFF.

The chain recombines TRBV7-2 with TRBJ1-6; D might be TRBD1 (5 bases). Trimming took off 2 bases at V and 0 bases at J, with 14 bases between the two ends. This CDR3 region has 18 residues. The germline gives CDR1 SGHTA, CDR2 FQGNSA. Written as DNA, the CDR3 is TGTGCCAGCAGCTTAACCGGTAGACAGAGCTCCTATAATTCACCCCTCCACTTT. Translated: CASSLTGRQSSYNSPLHF.

This clone was seen only once. The chain carries TRBV19 and TRBJ1-1; 7 bases fit TRBD1. Per the germline V gene, CDR1 is LNHDA and CDR2 is SQIVND (reference sequence). The J segment lost 11 bases and the V segment lost 5 bases, leaving 8 bases of the junction unmatched. The CDR3 totals 12 residues. CDR3 bases: TGTGCCAGTAGTCCAAACAGGGGTTCGGCTTTCTTT. Its translation: CASSPNRGSAFF.

CDR3 nucleotide sequence: TGTGCCACCAGTGATTCACTTCCTCAGGGGATAGAAAAACTGTTTTTT. The encoded protein is CATSDSLPQGIEKLFF. The chain carries TRBV24-1 and TRBJ1-4, with a weak D call TRBD1 (6 bases). Germline CDR1 and CDR2: KGHDR and SFDVKD. The CDR3 is 16 amino acids. V was clipped by 2 bases and J by 8 bases, with 17 bases between them.

This chain uses TRBV24-1 with TRBJ2-5; 8 nucleotides match TRBD1. The CDR3 is 15 residues long. After removal of 1 base from V and 1 base from J, the junction contained 1 base not matched to a gene. Germline V gene data show CDR1 as KGHDR and CDR2 as SFDVKD. CDR3 loop: CATSDFGQGQETQYF. CDR3 sequence (DNA): TGTGCCACCAGTGATTTTGGACAGGGCCAAGAGACCCAGTACTTC.